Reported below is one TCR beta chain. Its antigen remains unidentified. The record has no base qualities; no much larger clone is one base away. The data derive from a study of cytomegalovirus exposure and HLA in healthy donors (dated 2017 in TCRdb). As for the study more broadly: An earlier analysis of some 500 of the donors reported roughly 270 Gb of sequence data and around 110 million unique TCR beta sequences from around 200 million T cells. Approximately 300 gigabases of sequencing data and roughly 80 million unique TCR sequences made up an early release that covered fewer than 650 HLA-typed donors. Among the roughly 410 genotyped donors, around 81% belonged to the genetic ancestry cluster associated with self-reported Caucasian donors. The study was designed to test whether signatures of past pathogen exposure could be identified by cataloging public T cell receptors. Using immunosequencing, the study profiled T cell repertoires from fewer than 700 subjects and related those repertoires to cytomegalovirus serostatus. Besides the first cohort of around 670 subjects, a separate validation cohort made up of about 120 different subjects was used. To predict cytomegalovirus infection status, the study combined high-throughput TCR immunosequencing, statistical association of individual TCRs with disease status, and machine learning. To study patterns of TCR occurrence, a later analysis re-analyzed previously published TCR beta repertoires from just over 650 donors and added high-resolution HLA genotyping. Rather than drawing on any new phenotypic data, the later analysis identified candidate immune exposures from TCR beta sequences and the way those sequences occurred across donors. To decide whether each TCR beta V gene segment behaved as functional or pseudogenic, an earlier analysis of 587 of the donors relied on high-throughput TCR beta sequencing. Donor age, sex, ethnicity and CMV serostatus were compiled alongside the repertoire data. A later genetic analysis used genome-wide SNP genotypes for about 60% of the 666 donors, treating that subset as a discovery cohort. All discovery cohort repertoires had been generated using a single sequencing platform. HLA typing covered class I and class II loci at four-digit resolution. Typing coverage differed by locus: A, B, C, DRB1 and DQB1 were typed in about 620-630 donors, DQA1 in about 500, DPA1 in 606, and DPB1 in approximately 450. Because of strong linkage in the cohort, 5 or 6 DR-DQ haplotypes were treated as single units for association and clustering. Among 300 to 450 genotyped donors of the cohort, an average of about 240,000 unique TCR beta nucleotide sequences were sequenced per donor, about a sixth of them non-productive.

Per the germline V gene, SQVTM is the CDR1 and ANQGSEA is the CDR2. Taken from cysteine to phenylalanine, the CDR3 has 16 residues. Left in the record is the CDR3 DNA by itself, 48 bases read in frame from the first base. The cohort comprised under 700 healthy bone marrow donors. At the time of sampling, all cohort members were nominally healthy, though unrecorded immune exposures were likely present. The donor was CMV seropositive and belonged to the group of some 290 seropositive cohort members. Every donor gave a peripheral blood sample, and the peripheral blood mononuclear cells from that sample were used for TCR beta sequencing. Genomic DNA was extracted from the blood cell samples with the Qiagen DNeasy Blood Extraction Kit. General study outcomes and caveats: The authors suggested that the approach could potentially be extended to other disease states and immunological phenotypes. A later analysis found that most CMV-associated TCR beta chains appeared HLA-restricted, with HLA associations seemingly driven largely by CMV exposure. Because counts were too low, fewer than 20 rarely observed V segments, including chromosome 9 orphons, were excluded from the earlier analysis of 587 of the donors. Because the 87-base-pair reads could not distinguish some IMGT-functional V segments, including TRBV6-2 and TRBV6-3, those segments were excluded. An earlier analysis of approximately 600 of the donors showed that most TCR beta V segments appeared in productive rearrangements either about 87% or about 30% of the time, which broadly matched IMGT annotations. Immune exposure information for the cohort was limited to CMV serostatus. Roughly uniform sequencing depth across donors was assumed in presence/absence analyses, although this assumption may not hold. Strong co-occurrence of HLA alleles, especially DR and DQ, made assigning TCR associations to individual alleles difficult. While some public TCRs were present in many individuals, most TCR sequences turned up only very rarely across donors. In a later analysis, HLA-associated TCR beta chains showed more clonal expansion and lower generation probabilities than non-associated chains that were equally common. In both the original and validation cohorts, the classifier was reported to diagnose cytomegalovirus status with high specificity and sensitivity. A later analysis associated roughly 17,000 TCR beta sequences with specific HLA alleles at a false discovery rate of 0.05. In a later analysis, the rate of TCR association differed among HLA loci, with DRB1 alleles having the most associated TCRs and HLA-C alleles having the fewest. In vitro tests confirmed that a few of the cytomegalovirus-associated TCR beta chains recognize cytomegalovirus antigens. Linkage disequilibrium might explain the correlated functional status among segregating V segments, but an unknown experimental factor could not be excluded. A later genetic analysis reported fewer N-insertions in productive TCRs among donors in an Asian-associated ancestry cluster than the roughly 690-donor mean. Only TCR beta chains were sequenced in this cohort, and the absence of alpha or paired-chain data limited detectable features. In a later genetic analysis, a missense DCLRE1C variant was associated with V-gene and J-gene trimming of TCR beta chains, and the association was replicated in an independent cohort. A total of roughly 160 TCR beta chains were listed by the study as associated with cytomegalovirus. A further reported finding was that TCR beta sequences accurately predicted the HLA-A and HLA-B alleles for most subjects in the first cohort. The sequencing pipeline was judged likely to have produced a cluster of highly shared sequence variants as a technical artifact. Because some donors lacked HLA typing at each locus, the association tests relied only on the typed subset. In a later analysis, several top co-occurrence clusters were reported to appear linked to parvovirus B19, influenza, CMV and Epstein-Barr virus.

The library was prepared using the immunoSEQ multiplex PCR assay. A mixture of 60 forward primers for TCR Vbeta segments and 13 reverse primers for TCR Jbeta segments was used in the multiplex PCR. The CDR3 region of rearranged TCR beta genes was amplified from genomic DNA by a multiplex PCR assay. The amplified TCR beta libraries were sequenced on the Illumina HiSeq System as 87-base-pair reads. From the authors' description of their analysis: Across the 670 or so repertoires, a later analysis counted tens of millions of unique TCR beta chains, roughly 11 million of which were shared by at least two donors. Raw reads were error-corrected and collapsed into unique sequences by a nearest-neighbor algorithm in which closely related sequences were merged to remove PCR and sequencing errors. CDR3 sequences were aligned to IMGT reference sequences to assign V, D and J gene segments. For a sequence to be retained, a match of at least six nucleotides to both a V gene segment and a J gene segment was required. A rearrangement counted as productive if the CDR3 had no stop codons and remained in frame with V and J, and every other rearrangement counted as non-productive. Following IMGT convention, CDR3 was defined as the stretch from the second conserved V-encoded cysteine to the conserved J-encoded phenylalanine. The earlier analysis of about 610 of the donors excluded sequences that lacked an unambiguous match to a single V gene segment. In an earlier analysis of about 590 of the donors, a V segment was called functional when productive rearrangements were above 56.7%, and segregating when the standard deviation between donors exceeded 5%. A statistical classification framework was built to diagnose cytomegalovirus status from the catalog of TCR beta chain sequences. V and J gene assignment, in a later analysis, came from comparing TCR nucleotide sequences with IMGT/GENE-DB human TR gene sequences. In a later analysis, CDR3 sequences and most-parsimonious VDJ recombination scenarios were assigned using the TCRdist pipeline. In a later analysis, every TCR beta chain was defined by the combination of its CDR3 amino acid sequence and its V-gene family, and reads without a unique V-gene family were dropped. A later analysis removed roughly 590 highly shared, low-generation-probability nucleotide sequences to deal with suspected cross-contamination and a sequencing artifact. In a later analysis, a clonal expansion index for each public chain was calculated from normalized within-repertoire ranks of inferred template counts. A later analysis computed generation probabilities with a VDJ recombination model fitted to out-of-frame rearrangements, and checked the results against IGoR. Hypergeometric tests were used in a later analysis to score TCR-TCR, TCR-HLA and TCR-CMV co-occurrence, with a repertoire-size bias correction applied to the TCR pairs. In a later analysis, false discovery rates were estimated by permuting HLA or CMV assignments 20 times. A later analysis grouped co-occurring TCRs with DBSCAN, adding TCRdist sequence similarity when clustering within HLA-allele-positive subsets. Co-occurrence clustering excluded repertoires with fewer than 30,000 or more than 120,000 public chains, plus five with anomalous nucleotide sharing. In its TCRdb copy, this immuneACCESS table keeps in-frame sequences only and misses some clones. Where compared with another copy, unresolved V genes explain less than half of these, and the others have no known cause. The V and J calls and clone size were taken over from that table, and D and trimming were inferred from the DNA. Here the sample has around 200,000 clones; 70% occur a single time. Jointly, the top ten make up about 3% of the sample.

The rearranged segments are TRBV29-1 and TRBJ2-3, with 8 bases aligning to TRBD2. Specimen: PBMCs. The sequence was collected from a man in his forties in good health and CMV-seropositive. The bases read TGCAGTTATCTTCGGGGGGGGTTTCGAAGCACAGATACGCAGTATTTT. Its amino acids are CSYLRGGFRSTDTQYF.